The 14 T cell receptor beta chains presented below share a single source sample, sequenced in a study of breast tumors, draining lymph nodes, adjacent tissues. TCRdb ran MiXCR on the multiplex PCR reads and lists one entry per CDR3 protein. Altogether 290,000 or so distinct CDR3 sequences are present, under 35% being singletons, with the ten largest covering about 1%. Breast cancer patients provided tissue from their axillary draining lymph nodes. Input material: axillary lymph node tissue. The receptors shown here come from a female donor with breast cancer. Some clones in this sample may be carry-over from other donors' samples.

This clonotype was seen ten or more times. CDR3 amino acids: CASSLGDRVGYTF. The DNA of the CDR3 is TGCGCCAGCAGCTTGGGGGACAGGGTTGGCTACACCTTC. The chain recombines TRBV5-1 with TRBJ1-2; 9 bases agree with TRBD1. In germline, CDR1 is SGHRS, CDR2 YFSETQ. The CDR3 runs to 13 residues. Germline trimming cut 0 bases from V and 7 bases from J; bases unmatched to any gene: 1.

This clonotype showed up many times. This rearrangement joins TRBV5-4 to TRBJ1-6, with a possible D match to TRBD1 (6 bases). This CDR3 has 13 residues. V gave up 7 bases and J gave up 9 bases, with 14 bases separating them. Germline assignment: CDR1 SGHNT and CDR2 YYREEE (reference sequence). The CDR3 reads CASGGGFGSPLHF. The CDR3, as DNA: TGTGCCAGCGGAGGGGGTTTTGGTTCACCCCTCCACTTT.

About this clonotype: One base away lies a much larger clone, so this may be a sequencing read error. DNA for the CDR3: TGTGCCAGCAGCTTGGGACAGGGGACCCAGTACTTC. This encodes CASSLGQGTQYF. The rearrangement uses TRBV7-2 and TRBJ2-5; the match to TRBD1 covers 9 bases. This CDR3 is built from 12 residues. From germline, CDR1 is SGHTA and CDR2 FQGNSA. The V and J ends lost 3 bases and 7 bases, in that order; junction bases with no gene match: 0.

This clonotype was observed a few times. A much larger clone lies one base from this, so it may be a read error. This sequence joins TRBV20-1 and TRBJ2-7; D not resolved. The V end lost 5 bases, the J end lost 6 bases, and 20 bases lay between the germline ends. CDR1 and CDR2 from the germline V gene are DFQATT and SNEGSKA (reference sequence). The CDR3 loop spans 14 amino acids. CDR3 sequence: CSALIRTDRSEQYF. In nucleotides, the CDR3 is TGCAGTGCTCTAATTCGAACGGACCGCTCCGAGCAGTACTTC.

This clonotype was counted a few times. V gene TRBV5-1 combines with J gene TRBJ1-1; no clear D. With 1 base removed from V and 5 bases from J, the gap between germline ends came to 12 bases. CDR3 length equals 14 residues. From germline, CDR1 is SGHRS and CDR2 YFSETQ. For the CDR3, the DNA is TGCGCCAGCAGCTTGTCCGGCGGTAAAACTGAAGCTTTCTTT. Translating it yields CASSLSGGKTEAFF.

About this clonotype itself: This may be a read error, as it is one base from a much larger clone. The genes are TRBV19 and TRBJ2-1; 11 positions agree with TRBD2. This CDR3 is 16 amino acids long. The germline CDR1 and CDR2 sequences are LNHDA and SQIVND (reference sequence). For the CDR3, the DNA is TGTGCCACCAGACTAGCGGGAAACCTTCTCGCCAATGAGCAGCTCTTC. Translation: CATRLAGNLLANEQLF.

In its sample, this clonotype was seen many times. The CDR3 region has the DNA TGTGCCAGCAGCTTAGTGGGTTCCGGGGAGCTGTTTTTT. This codes for CASSLVGSGELFF. The J gene is TRBJ2-2, the V gene TRBV11-3; D is ambiguous. Trimming shortened V by 1 base and J by 6 bases, and 6 bases separated the two germline ends. Germline V lookup: CDR1 SGHNT, CDR2 YENEEA. CDR3 length: 13 amino acids.

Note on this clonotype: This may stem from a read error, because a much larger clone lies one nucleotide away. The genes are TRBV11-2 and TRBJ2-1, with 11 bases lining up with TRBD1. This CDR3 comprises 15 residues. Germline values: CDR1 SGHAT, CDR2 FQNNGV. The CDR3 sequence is CAGSFRTGGNNEQFF. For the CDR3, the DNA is TGTGCCGGCAGCTTTAGGACAGGGGGCAACAATGAGCAGTTCTTC.

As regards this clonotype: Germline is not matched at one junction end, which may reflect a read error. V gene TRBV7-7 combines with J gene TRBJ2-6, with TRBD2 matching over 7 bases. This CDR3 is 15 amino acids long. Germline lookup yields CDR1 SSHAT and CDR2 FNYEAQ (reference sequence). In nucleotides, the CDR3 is TGTGCTAGCAGCTTAGCGGGTGTTGGGGCCAACGTCCTGACTTTC. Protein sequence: CASSLAGVGANVLTF.

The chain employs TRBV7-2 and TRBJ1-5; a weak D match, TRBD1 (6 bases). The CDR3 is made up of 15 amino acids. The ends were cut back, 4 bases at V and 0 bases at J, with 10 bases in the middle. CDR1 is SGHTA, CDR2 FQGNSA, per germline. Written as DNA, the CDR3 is TGTGCCAGCAGCTATGGGGGCTATAGCAATCAGCCCCAGCATTTT. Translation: CASSYGGYSNQPQHF.

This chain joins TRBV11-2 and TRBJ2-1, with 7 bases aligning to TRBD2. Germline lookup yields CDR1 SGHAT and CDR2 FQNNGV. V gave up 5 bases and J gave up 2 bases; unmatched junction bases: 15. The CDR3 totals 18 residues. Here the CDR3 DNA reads TGTGCCAGCAGCCGACGCGGGGGAGGCGGGGAGGCCTACAATGAGCAGTTCTTC. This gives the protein CASSRRGGGGEAYNEQFF.

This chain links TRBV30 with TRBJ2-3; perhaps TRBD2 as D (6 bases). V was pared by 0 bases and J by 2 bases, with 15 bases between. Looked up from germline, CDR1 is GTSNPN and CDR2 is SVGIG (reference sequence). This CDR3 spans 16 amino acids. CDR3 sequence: CAWSVKQTSHTDTQYF. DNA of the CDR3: TGTGCCTGGAGTGTAAAGCAGACTAGTCACACAGATACGCAGTATTTT.

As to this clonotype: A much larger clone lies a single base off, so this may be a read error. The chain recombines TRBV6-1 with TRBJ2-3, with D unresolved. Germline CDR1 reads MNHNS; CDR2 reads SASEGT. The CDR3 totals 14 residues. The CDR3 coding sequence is TGCGCCAGCAGTCTTGCACCAAGCACAGATACGCAGTATTTT. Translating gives CASSLAPSTDTQYF.

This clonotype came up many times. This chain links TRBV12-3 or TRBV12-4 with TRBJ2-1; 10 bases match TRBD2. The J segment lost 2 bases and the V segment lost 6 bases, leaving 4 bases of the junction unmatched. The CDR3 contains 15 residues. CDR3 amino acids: CASSPLAGAYNEQFF. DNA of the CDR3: TGTGCCAGCAGCCCCCTAGCGGGAGCCTACAATGAGCAGTTCTTC.